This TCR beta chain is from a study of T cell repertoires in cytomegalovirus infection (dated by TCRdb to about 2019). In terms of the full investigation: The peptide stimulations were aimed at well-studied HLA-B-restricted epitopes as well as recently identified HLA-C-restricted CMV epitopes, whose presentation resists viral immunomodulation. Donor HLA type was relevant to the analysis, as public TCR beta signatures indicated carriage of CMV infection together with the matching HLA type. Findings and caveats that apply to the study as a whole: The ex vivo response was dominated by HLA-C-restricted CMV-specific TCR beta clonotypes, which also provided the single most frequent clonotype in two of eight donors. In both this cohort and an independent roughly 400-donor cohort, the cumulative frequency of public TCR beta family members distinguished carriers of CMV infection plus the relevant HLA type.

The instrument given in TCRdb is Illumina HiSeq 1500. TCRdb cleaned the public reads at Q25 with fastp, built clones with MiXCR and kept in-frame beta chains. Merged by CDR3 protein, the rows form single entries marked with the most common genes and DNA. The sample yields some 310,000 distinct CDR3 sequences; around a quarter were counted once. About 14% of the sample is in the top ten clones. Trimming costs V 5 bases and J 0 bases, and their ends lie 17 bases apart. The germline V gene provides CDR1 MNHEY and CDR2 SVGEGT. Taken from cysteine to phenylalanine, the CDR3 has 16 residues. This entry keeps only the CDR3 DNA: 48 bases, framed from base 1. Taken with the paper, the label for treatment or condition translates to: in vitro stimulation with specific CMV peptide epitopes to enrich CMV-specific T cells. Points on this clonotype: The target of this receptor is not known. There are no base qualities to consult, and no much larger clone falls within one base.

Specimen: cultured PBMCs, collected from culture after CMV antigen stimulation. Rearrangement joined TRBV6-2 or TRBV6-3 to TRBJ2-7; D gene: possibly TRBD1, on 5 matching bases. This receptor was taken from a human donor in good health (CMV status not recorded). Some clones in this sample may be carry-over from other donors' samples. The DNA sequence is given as TGTGCCAGCAGTCCCCCACTTCATACAGGCTCCTACGAGCAGTACTTC. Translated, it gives CASSPPLHTGSYEQYF.